Listed here are 2 T cell receptor beta chains from one sample, sequenced in a study of T cell responses to AZD1222 COVID-19 vaccine. TCRdb's copy holds only in-frame clones and misses some; the assay was immunoSEQ multiplex PCR. The table records around 130,000 clones, 89% of them present only once. This specimen consisted of peripheral blood, obtained 28 days after the second AZD1222 dose. The receptor set was obtained from an adult who received the AZD1222 COVID-19 vaccine.

This rearrangement joins TRBV18 to TRBJ1-4; D is perhaps TRBD1 (5 bases). The length of the CDR3 is 13 residues. V lost 3 bases and J 8 bases, leaving 10 bases between the germline ends. Germline CDR1 reads KGHSH; CDR2 reads LQKENI. The CDR3 DNA reads as TGTGCCAGCTCACCTGCGACAGTAGAAAAACTGTTTTTT. Translation gives CASSPATVEKLFF.

The V gene is TRBV10-2, the J gene TRBJ1-2, with unresolved D. CDR3 length: 14 residues. Trimming cost V 5 bases and J 8 bases, with 18 bases left between them. The germline gives CDR1 WSHSY, CDR2 SAAADI. The CDR3 sequence is CASSPLKEDGGYTF. The CDR3 DNA reads as TGCGCCAGCAGTCCCCTGAAAGAGGACGGCGGCTACACCTTC.